This T cell receptor (beta chain) comes out of a study of blood T cell repertoires in COVID-19 (dated by TCRdb to the early 2020s). The study in broad terms: Samples covering the acute and convalescent phases of COVID-19 were provided by collaborators in the United States, Italy and Spain. The samples were drawn from two sources: the first 160 participants of the ongoing ImmuneRACE study, and 1,200 or so subjects contributed by 6 global collaborators. The repertoires were released in a freely available public database intended as a resource for research on the immune response to SARS-CoV-2. Where available, HLA class I and class II types were obtained from metadata supplied by the sample provider rather than from assay-based typing. The material from the prospective study consisted of cDNA or gDNA derived from T cells, B-cell-depleted T cells, or PBMCs. Sample metadata almost always included a de-identified subject ID, COVID-19 status, age in years and sex. Subjects who had been exposed to COVID-19, were actively infected with it, or had recovered from it provided the deeply sampled blood TCRbeta repertoires that made up the dataset.

Points the paper makes about the study in general: The amount of clinical and demographic metadata varied by source and participant and was provided uncurated.

Another Seattle source contributed samples from volunteer blood donors who had recovered from COVID-19. Collaborating institutions collected whole blood in K2EDTA tubes following their own protocols. For TCRbeta analysis, collaborators shipped samples in one of three forms: frozen whole blood, isolated PBMCs, or DNA extracted from either of those sample types. Turning to this clone: Its target antigen remains unknown. Nothing much larger sits one base from this clone, and base qualities are not available.

TCRbeta CDR3 regions were amplified from genomic DNA by means of the immunoSEQ Assay, a bias-controlled multiplex PCR. Per the source publication's procedure: Within the assay, amplification of reference gene primers was used to estimate how many nucleated cells each sample contained. To quantify the absolute abundance of each unique TCRbeta CDR3 rearrangement, sequence reads were collapsed and filtered. For each sample, productive Simpson clonality was calculated as the square root of Simpson's diversity index over productive rearrangements. The table was pulled from immuneACCESS by TCRdb, which kept in-frame rearrangements only. Such tables lose some clones; where checked, under half of the loss comes from unresolved V genes, and the rest has no known cause. That table is the source of V, J and clone size, and D and trimming were worked out from the DNA. Within this sample are under 200,000 clones, with 84% of them counted one time only. Clones ranked in the top ten supply 7.5% to 9.5% of the sample.

CDR3 length: 15 amino acids, cysteine to phenylalanine. Solely the CDR3 DNA is kept, with 45 bases framed from the first base. Clipping removes 2 bases from V and 6 bases from J, with 5 as the unmatched junction base count. The germline V gene sets CDR1 to SGHTA and CDR2 to FQGNSA. The clonotype was recovered from a man aged 35 to 55 who had recovered from COVID-19. The sequence joins TRBV7-2 to TRBJ2-3, with TRBD2 matching 10 junction bases. Sequencing was performed on peripheral blood. DNA sequence: TGTGCCAGCAGCTTAACAGCGGGAGGGGGCGATACGCAGTATTTT. Translated, this is CASSLTAGGGDTQYF.